Each of the 6 T cell receptor beta chains below was sequenced from the same sample in a study of a mutant IDH1 vaccine in newly diagnosed glioma. Sequencing used immunoSEQ multiplex PCR; TCRdb keeps in-frame clones, though not all of them. The data show about 50,000 clones, with about 79% seen just once and more than 10% held by the top ten. Regarding time point: week 35, safety follow-up. The content of each vaccine dose was 300 ug of mutant IDH1 20-mer peptide, and topical imiquimod accompanied it. Their recognized antigens are unknown. The material was PBMCs, obtained from a glioma patient whose treatment included an IDH1 peptide vaccine. The source is a man aged 35-49 years with glioma.

The rearrangement links TRBV7-9 to TRBJ2-7; 11 nucleotides agree with TRBD2. The CDR3 spans 16 residues. Germline CDR1 reads SEHNR; CDR2 reads FQNEAQ (reference sequence). Trimming cost V 4 bases and J 3 bases; bases outside gene matches: 8. The DNA of the CDR3 is TGTGCCAGCAGCTCGACCGGGACTAGCGGCCACTACGAGCAGTACGTC. Its translation: CASSSTGTSGHYEQYV.

The V gene is TRBV7-2, the J gene TRBJ2-7, with D possibly TRBD1 on 6 matching bases. The germline CDR1 and CDR2 sequences are SGHTA and FQGNSA. The CDR3 runs to 17 residues. V shed 2 bases and J shed 4 bases, with 21 bases lying between them. The CDR3 bases are TGTGCCAGCAGCTTAACCATCTCCTACCCTCAGGGGTACGAGCAGTACGTC. Protein sequence: CASSLTISYPQGYEQYV.

The chain couples TRBV6-5 to TRBJ1-1; no definite D call. V shed 0 bases and J shed 7 bases, with 12 bases lying between them. The CDR3 runs 14 residues. In germline, CDR1 is MNHEY, CDR2 SVGAGI. The CDR3 loop reads CASSYSQTAVEAFF. Here the CDR3 DNA reads TGTGCCAGCAGTTACTCCCAGACGGCGGTTGAAGCTTTCTTT.

V gene TRBV7-9 combines with J gene TRBJ1-2; 8 bases fit TRBD1. The CDR3 is 15 residues long. Per the germline V gene, CDR1 is SEHNR and CDR2 is FQNEAQ (reference sequence). The V segment lost 4 bases and the J segment 2 bases; nucleotides outside the gene matches: 6. CDR3 region: CASSSHRGDNYGYTF. CDR3 in DNA: TGTGCCAGCAGCTCCCACAGGGGGGACAACTATGGCTACACCTTC.

This chain joins TRBV6-6 and TRBJ2-3, with 8 positions matching TRBD1. J gave up 3 bases and V 3 bases, and 5 bases lay outside the gene matches. The CDR3 spans 15 residues. Germline lookup yields CDR1 MNHNY and CDR2 SVGAGI (reference sequence). CDR3 DNA sequence: TGTGCCAGCAGTTATCAGGGGGCGCGGACAGATACGCAGTATTTT. Protein product: CASSYQGARTDTQYF.

This clone was detected a few times. The chain is built from TRBV5-4 and TRBJ2-5; 9 bases fit TRBD1. Looked up from germline, CDR1 is SGHNT and CDR2 is YYREEE (reference sequence). CDR3 length: 16 amino acids. Trimming cost V 4 bases and J 5 bases; bases outside gene matches: 12. The CDR3 DNA follows: TGTGCCAGCAGCGCCCGACAGGGGGGTTCGAAGGAGACCCAGTACTTC. It is translated as CASSARQGGSKETQYF.